One sample yielded the 20 T cell receptor beta chains listed below, sequenced in a study of blood T cell repertoires in COVID-19. Measured with immunoSEQ multiplex PCR; TCRdb has only the in-frame clones, and not every one. The table records 100,000 to 130,000 clones, roughly 70% of them present only once. Specimen: peripheral blood. These receptors all come from a woman in her forties with acute or convalescent COVID-19.

The CDR3 DNA reads TGTGCCAGCAGCCCTCGGGATCCGAACACCGGGGAGCTGTTTTTT. Its translation: CASSPRDPNTGELFF. The chain employs TRBV9 and TRBJ2-2, with a possible D match to TRBD2 (5 bases). The CDR3 spans 15 residues. The V end lost 4 bases, the J end lost 0 bases, and 10 bases lay between the germline ends. Germline CDR1 SGDLS, CDR2 YYNGEE.

CDR3 sequence reads: CASSLTAGVWYSPLHF. In DNA, the CDR3 is TGTGCCAGCAGTCTAACCGCGGGGGTGTGGTATTCACCCCTCCACTTT. The chain carries TRBV27 and TRBJ1-6; D possibly corresponds to TRBD1 (5 bases). V was cut by 5 bases and J by 8 bases, with 19 bases left in between. CDR1 and CDR2 (germline): MNHEY, SMNVEV (reference sequence). The length of the CDR3 is 16 residues.

This sequence joins TRBV3-1 (or the pseudogene TRBV3-2) and TRBJ2-4, with D possibly TRBD1 on 5 matching bases. V was clipped by 0 bases and J by 9 bases, with 12 bases between them. The length of the CDR3 is 14 residues. Germline V gene sequence: CDR1 LGHDT, CDR2 YNNKEL (reference sequence). For the CDR3, the DNA is TGTGCCAGCAGCCAAGAGGAAGGGGCAGGCATTCAGTACTTC. Protein sequence: CASSQEEGAGIQYF.

The chain recombines TRBV5-1 with TRBJ2-3; D is unclear. Germline V CDR1 and CDR2: SGHRS, YFSETQ. This CDR3 comprises 17 residues. Trimming took off 2 bases at V and 4 bases at J, with 20 bases between the two ends. The CDR3 region has the DNA TGCGCCAGCAGCTTCCATAGCAGCTTTAAAGGTCCAGATACGCAGTATTTT. Its translation: CASSFHSSFKGPDTQYF.

The V gene is TRBV27, the J gene TRBJ2-5; weak D call: TRBD2 (6 bases). Looked up from germline, CDR1 is MNHEY and CDR2 is SMNVEV (reference sequence). The CDR3 has 13 amino acids. The V and J ends lost 8 bases and 4 bases respectively, with 14 bases between them. For the CDR3, the DNA is TGTGCCAGCGGAGGGGTCCTAATAGAGACCCAGTACTTC. Amino acid sequence: CASGGVLIETQYF.

The chain recombines TRBV19 with TRBJ1-6; D may be TRBD1 (5 bases). Looked up from germline, CDR1 is LNHDA and CDR2 is SQIVND (reference sequence). There are 16 residues in the CDR3. With 3 bases removed from V and 8 bases from J, the gap between germline ends came to 17 bases. The CDR3: CASSIPRGTSDSPLHF. The CDR3 coding sequence is TGTGCCAGTAGTATTCCGAGGGGTACTAGCGATTCACCCCTCCACTTT.

The chain joins TRBV18 to TRBJ1-5; D is unclear. CDR1 is KGHSH, CDR2 LQKENI, per germline. This CDR3 comprises 14 residues. The ends were cut back, 3 bases at V and 4 bases at J, with 10 bases in the middle. The CDR3 protein is CASSPSTRNQPQHF. The CDR3 DNA is TGTGCCAGCTCACCCTCGACAAGGAATCAGCCCCAGCATTTT.

J is TRBJ2-2 and V is TRBV20-1; D unresolved. Germline V gives CDR1 DFQATT, CDR2 SNEGSKA (reference sequence). With 3 bases removed from V and 1 base from J, the gap between germline ends came to 6 bases. The CDR3 has 13 residues. CDR3 DNA sequence: TGCAGTGCTAGTCCCGGGAACACCGGGGAGCTGTTTTTT. This sequence encodes CSASPGNTGELFF.

This chain links TRBV29-1 with TRBJ2-7; 10 bases line up with TRBD1. V was pared by 6 bases and J by 6 bases, with 8 bases of the junction left unmatched. This CDR3 contains 13 residues. In germline, CDR1 is SQVTM, CDR2 ANQGSEA. Here the CDR3 reads CSVPDRGDTEQYF. CDR3 in DNA: TGCAGCGTCCCGGACAGGGGGGATACCGAGCAGTACTTC.

The CDR3: CASSSYFFSEAFF. CDR3 DNA: TGTGCCAGCAGCTCCTATTTTTTTAGTGAAGCTTTCTTT. The rearrangement links TRBV5-6 to TRBJ1-1; D ambiguous. This CDR3 contains 13 residues. V lost 3 bases to trimming and J lost 7 bases, with 13 bases between them. Germline CDR1 SGHDT, CDR2 YYEEEE.

The rearrangement joins TRBV15 to TRBJ1-6; 11 bases are a match to TRBD1. Trimming cost V 1 base and J 7 bases; bases outside gene matches: 9. CDR1 LNHNV and CDR2 YYDKDF come from the germline V gene (reference sequence). The CDR3 contains 18 residues. CDR3 nucleotides: TGTGCCACCAGCAGAGCGGCAGGACAGGGGGCGGCAAATTCACCCCTCCACTTT. Protein: CATSRAAGQGAANSPLHF. Drawing the rest from reference TRBV15 and TRBJ1-6, the complete variable domain is DAMVIQNPRYQVTQFGKPVTLSCSQTLNHNVMYWYQQKSSQAPKLLFHYYDKDFNNEADTPDNFQSRRPNTSFCFLDIRSPGLGDTAMYLCATSRAAGQGAANSPLHFGNGTRLTVT.

This clone was recorded at least ten times. CDR3 sequence reads: CASSLSRLAGAEQFF. The CDR3 nucleotides read TGTGCCAGCAGTTTATCCCGACTAGCGGGGGCCGAGCAGTTCTTC. The chain combines TRBV28 with TRBJ2-1; 12 nucleotides match TRBD2. Germline V gene lookup returns CDR1 MDHEN and CDR2 SYDVKM. J was trimmed by 10 bases and V by 1 base; bases with no gene match: 5. This CDR3 is built from 15 residues. The entire variable domain, with the rest obtained from reference TRBV28 and TRBJ2-1, is as follows: DVKVTQSSRYLVKRTGEKVFLECVQDMDHENMFWYRQDPGLGLRLIYFSYDVKMKEKGDIPEGYSVSREKKERFSLILESASTNQTSMYLCASSLSRLAGAEQFFGPGTRLTVL.

Only one count was recorded for this clone. This chain links TRBV9 with TRBJ2-3, with 8 bases lining up with TRBD2. V gave up 4 bases and J gave up 6 bases; unmatched junction bases: 4. CDR3 length: 13 residues. CDR1 SGDLS and CDR2 YYNGEE come from the germline V gene. The CDR3 bases are TGTGCCAGCAGCCCGGGGGGGCCGGATACGCAGTATTTT. This gives the protein CASSPGGPDTQYF.

This sequence joins TRBV6-6 and TRBJ2-5, with D possibly being TRBD1 (6 bases). The CDR3 totals 14 residues. V gave up 2 bases and J gave up 5 bases, with 12 bases separating them. Germline lookup yields CDR1 MNHNY and CDR2 SVGAGI (reference sequence). The CDR3 region is CASSYQGPGETQYF. The CDR3, as DNA: TGTGCCAGCAGTTACCAGGGGCCAGGGGAGACCCAGTACTTC.

This chain connects TRBV7-6 to TRBJ2-1, with 9 bases aligning to TRBD1. This CDR3 has 17 amino acids. Germline assignment: CDR1 SGHVS and CDR2 FNYEAQ. V lost 2 bases and J lost 4; bases outside the gene matches: 9. The CDR3 sequence: CASSLIPGQGRYNEQFF. The CDR3 nucleotides read TGTGCCAGCAGCTTAATCCCGGGACAGGGAAGATACAATGAGCAGTTCTTC. The variable domain in full, completed from reference TRBV7-6 and TRBJ2-1, reads GAGVSQSPRYKVTKRGQDVALRCDPISGHVSLYWYRQALGQGPEFLTYFNYEAQQDKSGLPNDRFSAERPEGSISTLTIQRTEQRDSAMYRCASSLIPGQGRYNEQFFGPGTRLTVL.

This clone was seen a few times. The chain couples TRBV7-9 to TRBJ1-2; D is unresolved. Germline loops: CDR1 SEHNR, CDR2 FQNEAQ (reference sequence). V lost 7 bases and J 3 bases, leaving 12 bases between the germline ends. This CDR3 has 13 residues. The CDR3 coding sequence is TGTGCCAGCAACCCAGGAGGGTACTATGGCTACACCTTC. Amino acid sequence: CASNPGGYYGYTF.

V gene TRBV2 combines with J gene TRBJ1-2; 8 positions match TRBD1. The CDR3 runs 13 residues. Germline V gene lookup returns CDR1 SNHLY and CDR2 FYNNEI. V shed 6 bases and J 8 bases; nucleotides not matched to a gene: 8. The CDR3 loop reads CASRQGVGRGYTF. The DNA of the CDR3 is TGTGCCAGCAGACAGGGGGTGGGCCGAGGCTACACCTTC.

The rearrangement joins TRBV6-1 to TRBJ1-1, with D unresolved. CDR3 length: 13 residues. Per the germline V gene, CDR1 is MNHNS and CDR2 is SASEGT. V shed 8 bases and J shed 6 bases, with 16 bases lying between them. CDR3 coding DNA: TGTGCCAGCTCCTACTCGCGTCGGGCTGAAGCTTTCTTT. This encodes CASSYSRRAEAFF.

As DNA, the CDR3 is TGTGCCAGCAGCCCCGGGACTCACTTAAGGGGCTACAATGAGCAGTTCTTC. It encodes CASSPGTHLRGYNEQFF. This rearrangement joins TRBV11-2 to TRBJ2-1, with a possible D match to TRBD2 (6 bases). V was shortened by 5 bases and J by 3 bases, with 20 bases between the two germline ends. Germline CDR1 and CDR2: SGHAT and FQNNGV. This CDR3 region has 17 residues.

This clone showed up just a few times. The J gene is TRBJ2-2, the V gene TRBV4-3, with 10 bases identical to TRBD1. With 0 bases clipped from V and 1 base from J, the junction kept 2 bases outside the gene matches. Looked up from germline, CDR1 is LGHNA and CDR2 is YSLEER. The CDR3 runs to 17 residues. The DNA for the CDR3 is TGCGCCAGCAGCCAAGAGGGACAGGGGCTGAACACCGGGGAGCTGTTTTTT. Encoded protein: CASSQEGQGLNTGELFF.